This T cell receptor (beta chain) emerged from a study of shared clonotypes between healthy human individuals. Overall study results and limits: Clonotypes shared by all four sorted-subset donors had higher generation probabilities than non-shared clonotypes.

The protocol was immunoSEQ multiplex PCR, while the TCRdb copy is restricted to in-frame clones and leaves out a portion. Of roughly 100,000 clones in the sample, about 70% were seen once. Everyone who donated was a Caucasian adult who lived in Nashville, Tennessee. J gave up 3 bases and V 5 bases, and 13 bases lay outside the gene matches. The CDR3 loop spans 17 amino acids. Germline CDR1 and CDR2: SGHAT and FQNNGV. Turning to this clone: Antigen: not known.

The sample was memory CD8+ T cells sorted from blood. Subset in this sample: CD45RO+ cells pooled with CCR7-negative TemRA cells. The rearrangement links TRBV11-2 to TRBJ2-7; 10 bases align to TRBD2. This receptor was identified in a woman aged 25 to 39 in good health. The CDR3 loop reads CASSGLAGDPKGYEQYF. CDR3 DNA: TGTGCCAGCAGCGGCCTAGCGGGAGATCCTAAAGGCTACGAGCAGTACTTC.